This T cell receptor beta chain was sequenced during a study of OX40 agonist ivuxolimab in advanced cancers. Germline CDR1 reads PRHDT; CDR2 reads FYEKMQ (reference sequence). V lost 5 bases and J 4 bases, leaving 6 bases between the germline ends. This CDR3 is built from 11 residues. The table came from immunoSEQ multiplex PCR; TCRdb's copy has only in-frame clones and leaves some out. Among 72,000 or so clones, approximately 92% were seen once, and the ten largest hold about an eighth. This sample comprised CD4+ or CD8+ T cells sorted from blood, obtained in a trial of the OX40 agonist ivuxolimab. The V gene is TRBV13, the J gene TRBJ2-7, with D possibly being TRBD2 (6 bases). This sequence originates from an adult with an advanced solid tumor such as melanoma, head and neck, liver or kidney cancer. CDR3: CASSGGYEQYF. The CDR3 DNA follows: TGTGCCAGCAGCGGGGGGTACGAGCAGTACTTC. Full variable domain (missing parts from reference TRBV13 and TRBJ2-7): AAGVIQSPRHLIKEKRETATLKCYPIPRHDTVYWYQQGPGQDPQFLISFYEKMQSDKGSIPDRFSAQQFSDYHSELNMSSLELGDSALYFCASSGGYEQYFGPGTRLTVT.